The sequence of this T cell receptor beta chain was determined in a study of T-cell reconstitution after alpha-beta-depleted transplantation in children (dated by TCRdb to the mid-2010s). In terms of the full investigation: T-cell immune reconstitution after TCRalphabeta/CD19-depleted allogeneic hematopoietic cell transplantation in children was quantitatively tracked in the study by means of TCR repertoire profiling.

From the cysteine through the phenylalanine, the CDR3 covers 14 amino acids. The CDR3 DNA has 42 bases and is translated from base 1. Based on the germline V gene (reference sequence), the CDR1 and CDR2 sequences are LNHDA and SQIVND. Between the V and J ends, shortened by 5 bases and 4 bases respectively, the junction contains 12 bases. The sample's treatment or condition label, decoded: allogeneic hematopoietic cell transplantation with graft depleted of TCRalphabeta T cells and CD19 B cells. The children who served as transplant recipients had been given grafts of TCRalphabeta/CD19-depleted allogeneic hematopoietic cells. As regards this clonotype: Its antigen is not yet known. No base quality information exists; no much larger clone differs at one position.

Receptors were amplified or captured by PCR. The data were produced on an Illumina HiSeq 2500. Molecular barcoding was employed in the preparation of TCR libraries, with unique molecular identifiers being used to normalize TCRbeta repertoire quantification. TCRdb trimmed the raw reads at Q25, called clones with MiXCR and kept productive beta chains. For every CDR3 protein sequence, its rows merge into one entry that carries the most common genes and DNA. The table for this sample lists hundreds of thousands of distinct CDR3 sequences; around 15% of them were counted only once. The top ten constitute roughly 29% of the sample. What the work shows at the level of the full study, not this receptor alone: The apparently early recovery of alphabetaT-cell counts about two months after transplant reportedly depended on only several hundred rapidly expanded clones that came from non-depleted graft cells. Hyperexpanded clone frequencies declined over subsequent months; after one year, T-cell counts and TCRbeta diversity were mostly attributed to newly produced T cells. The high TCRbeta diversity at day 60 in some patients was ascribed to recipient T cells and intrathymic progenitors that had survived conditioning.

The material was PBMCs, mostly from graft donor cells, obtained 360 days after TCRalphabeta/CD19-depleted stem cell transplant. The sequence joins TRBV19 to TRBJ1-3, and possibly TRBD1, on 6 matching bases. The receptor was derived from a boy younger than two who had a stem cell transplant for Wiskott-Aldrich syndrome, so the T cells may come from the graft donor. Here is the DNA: TGTGCCAGTAGTCGCCAGGGGAAAGGAAACACCATATATTTT. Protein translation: CASSRQGKGNTIYF.